Listed here are 2 T cell receptor beta chains from one sample, sequenced in a study of T-cell reconstitution after alpha-beta-depleted transplantation in children. Preparation of the TCRbeta library was carried out with unique molecular identifiers. TCRdb reprocessed the PCR reads with MiXCR, giving one entry per CDR3 protein. The sample yields 200,000 to 250,000 distinct CDR3 sequences, roughly 8.2% seen once. Here the sequenced sample was PBMCs, mostly from graft donor cells, taken 180 days after TCRalphabeta/CD19-depleted stem cell transplant. The origin of the receptors is a male patient aged 5 to 17 who had a stem cell transplant for acute lymphoblastic leukemia, so the T cells may come from the graft donor.

This clonotype was seen repeatedly, ten times or more. The V gene is TRBV21-1, the J gene TRBJ2-3; the table gives TRBD2 as D, unverified against the DNA. TRBV21-1 is an annotated pseudogene. The CDR3 contains 14 residues. The CDR3 sequence: CASFSSGRTDTQYF. Here the CDR3 DNA reads TGTGCCAGCTTTTCCAGCGGGAGAACAGATACGCAGTATTTT.

This clonotype was counted ten times or more. This sequence joins TRBV29-1 and TRBJ1-2; weak D call: TRBD1 (5 bases). V was clipped by 7 bases and J by 2 bases, with 11 bases between them. Looked up from germline, CDR1 is SQVTM and CDR2 is ANQGSEA. The length of the CDR3 is 12 residues. This CDR3 is CSAGRDNYGYTF. The CDR3 coding sequence is TGCAGCGCCGGTCGGGACAACTATGGCTACACCTTC.